The 22 T cell receptor beta chains below all came from one sample that was sequenced in a study of blood T cell repertoires in COVID-19. TCRdb's copy holds only in-frame clones and misses some; the assay was immunoSEQ multiplex PCR. The profile shows about 130,000 clones, around 89% of them singletons. The sequencing input was peripheral blood. The receptors shown here come from a man aged 55-75 years with active or convalescent COVID-19.

The rearrangement uses TRBV3-1 (or the pseudogene TRBV3-2) and TRBJ1-6, with D uncertain. The germline V gene encodes CDR1 LGHDT and CDR2 YNNKEL (reference sequence). Trimming stripped 1 base from V and 9 bases from J, with 7 bases between. This CDR3 is built from 13 residues. The CDR3 sequence is CASSQGPFSPLHF. CDR3 DNA sequence: TGTGCCAGCAGCCAAGGTCCGTTTTCACCCCTCCACTTT.

V gene TRBV7-2 combines with J gene TRBJ2-5, with 8 bases matching TRBD2. Unmatched junction bases numbered 5, after V lost 3 bases and J lost 5 bases. The CDR3 length is 14 residues. The germline V gene encodes CDR1 SGHTA and CDR2 FQGNSA. CDR3 loop: CASSLSSGDETQYF. The CDR3, as DNA: TGTGCCAGCAGCTTGAGTAGCGGGGATGAGACCCAGTACTTC.

This clone was seen a single time. V and J are TRBV19 and TRBJ1-2; perhaps TRBD1 as D (5 bases). The CDR3 runs to 13 residues. Trimming left V 7 bases short and J 4 bases short, with 13 bases between. CDR1 LNHDA and CDR2 SQIVND come from the germline V gene (reference sequence). The CDR3 loop reads CASNPDRRYGYTF. The CDR3 bases are TGTGCCAGTAACCCAGACAGACGCTATGGCTACACCTTC. The full variable domain, with the rest looked up from reference TRBV19 and TRBJ1-2, is DGGITQSPKYLFRKEGQNVTLSCEQNLNHDAMYWYRQDPGQGLRLIYYSQIVNDFQKGDIAEGYSVSREKKESFPLTVTSAQKNPTAFYLCASNPDRRYGYTFGSGTRLTVV.

The V gene is TRBV5-8, the J gene TRBJ1-4, with TRBD1 matching over 7 bases. With 4 bases clipped from V and 0 bases from J, the junction kept 6 bases outside the gene matches. The V gene's germline CDR1 is SGHTS and CDR2 YDEGEE. CDR3 length: 16 amino acids. CDR3 DNA sequence: TGTGCCAGCAGCATAGGACAGGCCGCAACTAATGAAAAACTGTTTTTT. Its translation is CASSIGQAATNEKLFF.

The gene calls are TRBV30 and TRBJ2-5; TRBD2 might be the D (5 bases). The V and J ends lost 3 bases and 0 bases respectively, with 17 bases between them. Per germline, CDR1 GTSNPN and CDR2 SVGIG (reference sequence). The CDR3 has 16 residues. CDR3 bases: TGTGCCTGGAGCGGACGGGGTAGGGCGTACCAAGAGACCCAGTACTTC. Translated, it gives CAWSGRGRAYQETQYF.

The V and J genes are TRBV6-6 and TRBJ2-7; TRBD1 matches 7 bases. This CDR3 contains 14 residues. The germline gives CDR1 MNHNY, CDR2 SVGAGI (reference sequence). After removal of 10 bases from V and 2 bases from J, the junction contained 11 bases not matched to a gene. Here the CDR3 DNA reads TGTGCCATCGCACCGGACAGGCGGCCCTACGAGCAGTACTTC. Its translation is CAIAPDRRPYEQYF.

The gene calls are TRBV7-2 and TRBJ1-2; 8 bases line up with TRBD1. The J segment lost 7 bases and the V segment lost 10 bases, leaving 20 bases of the junction unmatched. The CDR3 has 16 residues. Per the germline V gene, CDR1 is SGHTA and CDR2 is FQGNSA. The CDR3 loop is CATNLLAQGALPGYTF. The CDR3 region has the DNA TGTGCCACCAACCTTCTGGCCCAGGGGGCCTTACCTGGCTACACCTTC.

The chain has TRBV5-1 and TRBJ2-7; the match to TRBD1 covers 8 bases. Trimming cost V 4 bases and J 5 bases; bases outside gene matches: 14. The CDR3 is 16 amino acids. CDR1 and CDR2 (germline): SGHRS, YFSETQ. The CDR3 spells CASSLGPDRVLHEQYF. In nucleotides, the CDR3 is TGCGCCAGCAGCCTGGGGCCGGACAGGGTTCTACACGAGCAGTACTTC. The full variable domain, completed using reference TRBV5-1 and TRBJ2-7, is KAGVTQTPRYLIKTRGQQVTLSCSPISGHRSVSWYQQTPGQGLQFLFEYFSETQRNKGNFPGRFSGRQFSNSRSEMNVSTLELGDSALYLCASSLGPDRVLHEQYFGPGTRLTVT.

This clone was counted only a few times. This chain links TRBV5-1 with TRBJ2-7; 9 nucleotides line up with TRBD1. The CDR3 is 14 residues long. Germline V CDR1 and CDR2: SGHRS, YFSETQ. With 5 bases clipped from V and 6 bases from J, the junction kept 9 bases outside the gene matches. DNA of the CDR3: TGCGCCAGCAGTCGGACAGGGGAGGGGAGCGAGCAGTACTTC. Its translation is CASSRTGEGSEQYF.

This clone was observed a single time. J is TRBJ2-2 and V is TRBV10-1; TRBD2 matches at 7 bases. The CDR3 is 16 amino acids. From germline, CDR1 is WNHNN and CDR2 SYGVQD (reference sequence). Trimming cost V 4 bases and J 6 bases; bases outside gene matches: 11. CDR3 DNA sequence: TGCGCCAGCAGTGGGGGGGGTGCCCCTCGTCCCGGGGAGCTGTTTTTT. Its protein product is CASSGGGAPRPGELFF.

V usage is TRBV19 and J usage is TRBJ2-7; no clear D. Per the germline V gene, CDR1 is LNHDA and CDR2 is SQIVND (reference sequence). V shed 5 bases and J shed 0 bases, with 5 bases lying between them. This CDR3 is 12 amino acids long. The CDR3 is CASSPVSYEQYF. The CDR3 DNA reads TGTGCCAGTAGTCCAGTCTCCTACGAGCAGTACTTC. The full variable domain, its missing parts supplied by reference TRBV19 and TRBJ2-7, is DGGITQSPKYLFRKEGQNVTLSCEQNLNHDAMYWYRQDPGQGLRLIYYSQIVNDFQKGDIAEGYSVSREKKESFPLTVTSAQKNPTAFYLCASSPVSYEQYFGPGTRLTVT.

The rearrangement joins TRBV20-1 to TRBJ1-1, with 7 positions matching TRBD1. CDR1 is DFQATT and CDR2 is SNEGSKA in the germline V gene (reference sequence). The CDR3 runs 13 residues. Losses at the gene ends were 3 bases for V and 11 bases for J; bases not matched to a gene: 12. CDR3 sequence: CSASLARGSGAFF. CDR3 bases: TGCAGTGCTAGTCTGGCCAGGGGGAGTGGGGCTTTCTTT.

The chain is built from TRBV7-2 and TRBJ2-3; 10 bases line up with TRBD2. With V trimmed by 5 bases and J by 14 bases, 10 bases remained unmatched. This CDR3 contains 13 residues. Germline CDR1 is SGHTA and CDR2 is FQGNSA. The chain's CDR3 is CASSAGSGLAAYF. The CDR3 DNA reads TGTGCCAGCAGCGCAGGGTCTGGACTAGCGGCGTATTTT.

The chain combines TRBV6-2 or TRBV6-3 with TRBJ2-7, with D maybe TRBD2 (5 bases). The V end was cut by 0 bases, the J end by 5 bases, with 5 bases between. The germline V gene has CDR1 MNHEY and CDR2 SVGEGT. This CDR3 is built from 12 residues. DNA of the CDR3: TGTGCCAGCAGTTACTCGAGGGACGAGCAGTACTTC. Translated, it gives CASSYSRDEQYF.

This clone was seen a few times. The J gene is TRBJ1-1, the V gene TRBV3-1 (or the pseudogene TRBV3-2); D perhaps matches TRBD1 (5 bases). Trimming removed 1 base at V and 7 bases at J, with 13 bases between. CDR3 length: 14 residues. Germline CDR1 is LGHDT and CDR2 is YNNKEL (reference sequence). CDR3 sequence reads: CASSQVWGVVEAFF. The CDR3 DNA follows: TGTGCCAGCAGCCAAGTGTGGGGGGTCGTTGAAGCTTTCTTT.

The genes are TRBV11-2 and TRBJ2-5; 10 positions agree with TRBD1. The CDR3 loop spans 16 amino acids. V shed 5 bases and J 6 bases; nucleotides not matched to a gene: 12. The germline V gene has CDR1 SGHAT and CDR2 FQNNGV. CDR3 DNA sequence: TGTGCCAGCAGCCCAGGCGGGACAGGGGTTGGGAAGACCCAGTACTTC. It encodes CASSPGGTGVGKTQYF. The whole variable domain, remainder taken from reference TRBV11-2 and TRBJ2-5, is EAGVAQSPRYKIIEKRQSVAFWCNPISGHATLYWYQQILGQGPKLLIQFQNNGVVDDSQLPKDRFSAERLKGVDSTLKIQPAKLEDSAVYLCASSPGGTGVGKTQYFGPGTRLLVL.

The chain is built from TRBV7-9 and TRBJ1-4; D unclear. This CDR3 has 13 residues. Trimming shortened V by 5 bases and J by 8 bases, and 12 bases separated the two germline ends. Germline loops: CDR1 SEHNR, CDR2 FQNEAQ (reference sequence). CDR3 in DNA: TGTGCCAGCAGCGTCAACGGGGTAGAAAAACTGTTTTTT. Translated, it gives CASSVNGVEKLFF.

This rearrangement joins TRBV5-5 to TRBJ2-7, with D possibly matching TRBD2 (5 bases). This CDR3 contains 15 residues. Germline lookup yields CDR1 SGHKS and CDR2 YYEKEE (reference sequence). The germline V and J ends were trimmed by 0 bases and 1 base, with 11 bases remaining between them. CDR3 sequence (DNA): TGTGCCAGCAGCTTGGACGGGATAATGTCCTACGAGCAGTACTTC. Its protein product is CASSLDGIMSYEQYF.

The genes are TRBV4-1 and TRBJ2-2; 14 bases align to TRBD2. CDR3 size: 19 residues. Germline CDR1 and CDR2: MGHRA and YSYEKL. V trimming: 4 bases; J trimming: 5 bases; junction bases outside the gene matches: 12. This CDR3 is CASSPLTTSGRAGTGELFF. The CDR3 DNA follows: TGCGCCAGCAGCCCCCTAACGACTAGCGGGAGGGCCGGAACCGGGGAGCTGTTTTTT.

The chain recombines TRBV7-9 with TRBJ2-7; TRBD1 agrees at 8 bases. V trimming: 5 bases; J trimming: 2 bases; junction bases outside the gene matches: 2. CDR1 and CDR2 (germline): SEHNR, FQNEAQ (reference sequence). The CDR3 loop spans 13 amino acids. CDR3 in amino acids: CASSRTGTYEQYF. Written as DNA, the CDR3 is TGTGCCAGCAGCCGGACAGGGACCTACGAGCAGTACTTC.

This clone was counted between two and nine times. This sequence joins TRBV7-2 and TRBJ2-1; maybe TRBD2 (5 bases). Germline CDR1 is SGHTA and CDR2 is FQGNSA. The CDR3 runs 14 residues. V lost 1 base, J lost 5 bases, and 9 bases lay in between. CDR3 sequence reads: CASSLEDFHNEQFF. Here the CDR3 DNA reads TGTGCCAGCAGCTTAGAGGACTTCCACAATGAGCAGTTCTTC.

V gene TRBV4-2 combines with J gene TRBJ2-7; 9 bases agree with TRBD1. The CDR3 loop spans 15 amino acids. Germline-derived CDR1 and CDR2 are LGHNA and YNFKEQ. V lost 1 base, J lost 5 bases, and 6 bases stayed unmatched. The CDR3 is CASSQGGQGLHEQYF. CDR3 coding DNA: TGTGCCAGCAGCCAAGGGGGACAGGGTCTCCACGAGCAGTACTTC.